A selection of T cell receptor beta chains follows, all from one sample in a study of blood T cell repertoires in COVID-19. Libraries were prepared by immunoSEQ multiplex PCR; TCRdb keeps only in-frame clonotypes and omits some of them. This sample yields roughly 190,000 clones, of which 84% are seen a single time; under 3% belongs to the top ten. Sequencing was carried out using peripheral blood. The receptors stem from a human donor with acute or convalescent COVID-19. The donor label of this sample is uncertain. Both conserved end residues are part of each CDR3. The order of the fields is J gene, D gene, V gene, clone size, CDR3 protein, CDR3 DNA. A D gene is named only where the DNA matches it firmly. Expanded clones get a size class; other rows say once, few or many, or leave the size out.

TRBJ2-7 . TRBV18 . CASSQEGGGTYEQYF TGTGCCAGCTCACAGGAGGGGGGAGGGACCTACGAGCAGTACTTC
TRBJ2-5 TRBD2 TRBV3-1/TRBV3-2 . CASSYGLAGGPGETQYF TGTGCCAGCAGCTACGGCCTGGCGGGGGGGCCCGGGGAGACCCAGTACTTC
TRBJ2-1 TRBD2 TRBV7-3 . CASSLSGGAPNEQFF TGTGCCAGCAGCTTAAGCGGGGGGGCGCCCAATGAGCAGTTCTTC
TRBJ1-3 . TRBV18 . CASSPDSGNTIYF TGTGCCAGCTCACCGGACAGCGGAAACACCATATATTTT
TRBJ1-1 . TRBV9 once CASSVGAGSNTEAFF TGTGCCAGCAGCGTAGGGGCAGGGTCAAACACTGAAGCTTTCTTT
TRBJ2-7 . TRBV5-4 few CASSPMAGRMEYEQYF TGTGCCAGCAGCCCGATGGCGGGACGAATGGAGTACGAGCAGTACTTC
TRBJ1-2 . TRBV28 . CASSPPTVNYGYTF TGTGCCAGCAGCCCTCCCACAGTGAACTATGGCTACACCTTC
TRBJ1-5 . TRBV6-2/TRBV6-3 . CASSYSTRGGQPQHF TGTGCCAGCAGTTACTCGACGAGGGGAGGGCAGCCCCAGCATTTT
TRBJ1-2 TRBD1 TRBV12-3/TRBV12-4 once CASSPGTGIGYTF TGTGCCAGCAGTCCCGGGACAGGGATTGGCTACACCTTC
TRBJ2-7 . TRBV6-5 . CASSPRRGRTEQYF TGTGCCAGCAGTCCGCGTAGAGGGAGGACGGAGCAGTACTTC
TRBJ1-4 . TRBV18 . CASSPPNRTNEKLFF TGTGCCAGCTCACCACCGAACAGAACTAATGAAAAACTGTTTTTT
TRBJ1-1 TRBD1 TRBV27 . CASSSRDSRSGEAFF TGTGCCAGCAGTTCCAGGGACAGCCGGTCGGGGGAAGCTTTCTTT
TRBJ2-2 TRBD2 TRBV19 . CASRPLAGAFGELFF TGTGCCAGTAGGCCACTAGCGGGGGCTTTCGGGGAGCTGTTTTTT
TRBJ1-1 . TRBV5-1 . CASSSTGTRDQEAFF TGCGCCAGCTCGAGTACCGGGACACGCGACCAGGAAGCTTTCTTT
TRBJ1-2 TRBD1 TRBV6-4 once CASSARTGGFYGYTF TGTGCCAGCAGCGCCCGGACAGGGGGCTTTTATGGCTACACCTTC
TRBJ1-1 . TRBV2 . CASSVKGEIGAFF TGTGCCAGCAGTGTTAAGGGGGAGATAGGAGCTTTCTTT
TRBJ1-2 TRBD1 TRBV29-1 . CSAWDSFYGYTF TGCAGCGCCTGGGACAGCTTCTATGGCTACACCTTC
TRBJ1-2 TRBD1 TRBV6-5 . CASVLTGGLNYGYTF TGTGCCAGTGTTTTGACAGGGGGCCTTAACTATGGCTACACCTTC
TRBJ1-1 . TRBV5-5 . CASIIDRWELGQTEAFF TGTGCCAGCATCATTGATCGGTGGGAATTGGGGCAAACTGAAGCTTTCTTT
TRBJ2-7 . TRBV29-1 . CSVASMDGINSYEQYF TGCAGCGTCGCTAGCATGGACGGGATAAACTCCTACGAGCAGTACTTC
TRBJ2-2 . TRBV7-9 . CASSLLQNTGELFF TGTGCCAGCAGCCTACTACAGAACACCGGGGAGCTGTTTTTT
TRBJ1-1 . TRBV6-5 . CASSQMGGTEAFF TGTGCCAGCAGTCAAATGGGGGGCACTGAAGCTTTCTTT
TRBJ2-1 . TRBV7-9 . CASSSGFLYNEQFF TGTGCCAGCAGCTCCGGGTTCCTCTACAATGAGCAGTTCTTC
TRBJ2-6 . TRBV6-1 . CASSEELPPSVLTF TGTGCCAGCAGTGAAGAGTTACCTCCTAGCGTCCTGACTTTC
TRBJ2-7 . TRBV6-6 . CASSYSPARGGGEQYF TGTGCCAGCAGTTACTCCCCGGCCAGGGGTGGCGGCGAGCAGTACTTC
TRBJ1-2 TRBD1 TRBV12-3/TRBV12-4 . CASSLRQGYGYTF TGTGCCAGCAGTTTAAGACAGGGCTATGGCTACACCTTC